This TCR beta chain was sequenced in a study of cytomegalovirus exposure and HLA in healthy donors. Points from the study as a whole: Investigators reported fewer than 200 TCR beta chains as tied to cytomegalovirus. The analysis excluded some indistinguishable V segments, including TRBV6-2 and TRBV6-3.

Primers for the PCR totalled 60 Vbeta and 13 Jbeta. Libraries were prepared by immunoSEQ multiplex PCR; TCRdb keeps only in-frame clonotypes and omits some of them. The table shows about 130,000 clones, with over 75% occurring only once. A word on this clone: The antigen remains undetermined.

The trim removed 2 bases at V and 7 bases at J, leaving 5 bases unmatched. Germline loops: CDR1 SGHKS, CDR2 YYEKEE (reference sequence). The CDR3 contains 14 residues. The V and J genes are TRBV5-5 and TRBJ1-4; 7 bases fit TRBD1. Input material: PBMCs. The TCR was taken from a man between 18 and 35 years old in good health and CMV-seropositive. The CDR3 DNA reads as TGTGCCAGCAGCTTCAAGGGGGCAAGTGAAAAACTGTTTTTT. It translates to CASSFKGASEKLFF.